This paragraph covers one T cell receptor beta chain sequence. What it recognizes is unknown. Exposure to brentuximab vedotin varied, and each patient had relapsed following autologous stem cell transplantation. The data stem from a study of PD-1 blockade in classical Hodgkin lymphoma. TCRdb keeps only in-frame clones here, not all; method: immunoSEQ multiplex PCR. The table shows 95,000 to 100,000 clones, with approximately 90% occurring only once. Findings of the study overall: Partial responders and progressors had significantly lower baseline TCR diversity.

The input for sequencing was peripheral blood mononuclear cells (PBMCs), taken before the second cycle of nivolumab. The receptor's source is a human donor with classical Hodgkin lymphoma.

This chain's CDR3 is CSVGGDVQYF. The DNA of the CDR3 is TGCAGCGTGGGGGGGGACGTGCAGTACTTC. The genes are TRBV29-1 and TRBJ2-7; TRBD2 matches 7 bases. The CDR3 is 10 residues long. After removal of 6 bases from V and 9 bases from J, the junction contained 5 bases not matched to a gene. The V gene's germline CDR1 is SQVTM and CDR2 ANQGSEA.